These 3 T cell receptor beta chains were sequenced from one sample in a study of metastatic and nonmetastatic thyroid tumors. Thyroid surgery was performed in patients who had received no treatment beforehand. TCRdb re-clonotyped the PCR reads through MiXCR. The sample holds around 36,000 clones, around 28% seen once. What was sequenced was blood. Receptor source: a female donor with papillary thyroid cancer or a benign thyroid nodule (not recorded which). Some clones in this sample may be carry-over from other donors' samples.

The chain has TRBV20-1 and TRBJ2-6; possible D gene TRBD1, 5 bases. This CDR3 contains 15 residues. Trimming removed 0 bases at V and 2 bases at J, with 8 bases between. Germline values: CDR1 DFQATT, CDR2 SNEGSKA (reference sequence). CDR3 sequence (DNA): TGCAGTGCTAGAGATCAGGGTCCTGGGGCCAACGTCCTGACTTTC. Translated, it gives CSARDQGPGANVLTF.

Only a few counts were recorded for this clone. The V and J genes are TRBV24-1 and TRBJ2-2; D might be TRBD2 (5 bases). Trimming removed 9 bases from V and 2 bases from J, with 9 bases in between. There are 13 residues in the CDR3. Germline CDR1 reads KGHDR; CDR2 reads SFDVKD. Written as DNA, the CDR3 is TGTGCCACCCTGGGAGCAAACACCGGGGAGCTGTTTTTT. Residues: CATLGANTGELFF.

This clone was found a few times. This rearrangement joins TRBV12-3 or TRBV12-4 to TRBJ2-1; D gene unclear. V was clipped by 7 bases and J by 6 bases, with 19 bases between them. The CDR3 is made up of 15 amino acids. For the CDR3, the DNA is TGTGCCAGCATCCGCGGTGGGCCGAGTGGCAATGAGCAGTTCTTC. It translates to CASIRGGPSGNEQFF.